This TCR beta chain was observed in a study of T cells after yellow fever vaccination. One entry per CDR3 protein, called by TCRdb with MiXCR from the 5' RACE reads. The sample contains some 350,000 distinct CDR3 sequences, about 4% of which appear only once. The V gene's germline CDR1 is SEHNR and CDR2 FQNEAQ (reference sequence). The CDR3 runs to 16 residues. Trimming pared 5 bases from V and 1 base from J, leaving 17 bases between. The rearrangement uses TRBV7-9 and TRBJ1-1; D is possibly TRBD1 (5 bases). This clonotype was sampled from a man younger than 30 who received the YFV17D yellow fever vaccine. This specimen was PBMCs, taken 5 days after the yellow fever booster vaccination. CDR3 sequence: CASSPPARGRNTEAFF. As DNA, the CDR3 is TGTGCCAGCAGCCCGCCCGCAAGGGGTCGGAACACTGAAGCTTTCTTT. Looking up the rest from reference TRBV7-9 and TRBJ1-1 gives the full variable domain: DTGVSQNPRHKITKRGQNVTFRCDPISEHNRLYWYRQTLGQGPEFLTYFQNEAQLEKSRLLSDRFSAERPKGSFSTLEIQRTEQGDSAMYLCASSPPARGRNTEAFFGQGTRLTVV.